Described below is a single TCR beta chain sequence and its context. This clonotype was picked up many times. The antigen it recognizes is unknown. The record has no base qualities; no much larger clone is one base away. This sample stems from a study of human T cells and chemical hapten exposure (dated by TCRdb to the early 2020s). Regarding the research as a whole: For sensitization, 2% DPC in acetone was applied to a 2 cm by 2 cm area of upper inner arm skin. Weekly therapeutic DPC doses were additionally applied to the scalp of patients throughout the roughly 23-week study period. Patch tests used Finn chambers with 0.01% DPC on the upper back, scored after 6 days by International Contact Dermatitis Research Group standards. The patient cohort, mostly female, included alopecia areata with under or over 50% scalp involvement, alopecia totalis and alopecia universalis. The libraries were sequenced as a pool, and the TCR yield per sample differed mostly because of small variations in library volumes within the pool. The study tracked peripheral blood TCR repertoire changes in vivo during primary and secondary sensitization to the hapten diphenylcyclopropenone (DPC) in alopecia patients. Blood samples were taken from patients before sensitization (week 0) and then at 2, 6 and about 24 weeks after DPC sensitization. Twenty-nine alopecia patients gave blood for TCR sequencing at one to four time points (pre-sensitization, 2, 6 and 24 weeks). Overall study results and their limits: Because every patient had alopecia, a presumed autoimmune disease, the patients' immune response might differ from that of healthy individuals. Compared with pre-sensitization or healthy control sets, expanded TCRs formed significantly more large CDR3 similarity clusters, which is consistent with antigen-driven responses. Patch test score was positively correlated with the number of PT1 expanded TCRs, with significance at thresholds 8, 16 and 32 but not at 4. DPC sensitization did not change the number of TCRs with a frequency above 1 in 1000, and there was no evidence of changes in global repertoire structure. After repeated subsampling, the strength of the expansion versus patch-test correlation and the threshold at which it became significant changed.

The sample's time point, from its label and the paper: patch test 2, 6 weeks after DPC sensitization. Per the publication, the treatment or condition label means: therapeutic diphenylcyclopropenone sensitization with weekly scalp DPC. At each patch-test visit, blood was drawn before the patch test was applied. Patients were considered eligible if aged 18 to 70, diagnosed with alopecia and deemed suitable for DPC therapy, and patients were excluded if pregnant. Total RNA was isolated from unfractionated whole blood collected in Tempus Blood RNA tubes. The library was built by means of RACE. Sequencer: NextSeq 500. Library preparation attached unique molecular identifiers to individual cDNA molecules for quantitative, reproducible TCR counting. From each blood RNA sample, both TCR alpha and TCR beta chains were sequenced. The paper's data handling went like this. The median number of TCRs per sample was approximately 93,000, ranging from roughly 23,224 to 690,600. V, J and CDR3 annotation of the TCR reads was carried out using the Decombinator software suite. For PS versus PT1 abundance plots, all samples were subsampled to the same number of TCRs (28,000). TCRs were defined as expanded if absent before sensitization and observed at least eight times at the 2-week time point. TCRdb reran the public reads through fastp at Q25 and MiXCR, keeping productive beta chains. Here each entry gathers all rows of one CDR3 protein and keeps the most common genes and DNA. The V and J calls were determined by TCRdb, not by the authors. This sample lists about 81,000 distinct CDR3 sequences; 10% were detected once. Roughly 2.5% of the sample is held by the ten biggest clonotypes.

The clonotype comes from a woman aged 25 to 45 with alopecia areata. Some clones in this sample may be carry-over from other donors' samples. The sample here was whole blood, taken in connection with sensitization to the hapten diphenylcyclopropenone (DPC).

For the CDR3, the sequence is CASSLEGGSNYGYTF. The DNA sequence is given as TGTGCCAGCAGTTTAGAAGGGGGGTCTAACTATGGCTACACCTTC. Recombination connected TRBV12-3 or TRBV12-4 to TRBJ1-2; TRBD1 is possibly the D segment (6 matching bases). V is cut by 1 base and J by 0 bases, and the space between the germline ends is 9 bases. Measured from the cysteine to the phenylalanine, the CDR3 is 15 residues long. Just CDR3 DNA is preserved here, 45 bases in frame from base 1.